A single sample gave rise to the 15 T cell receptor beta chains below, sequenced in a study of OX40 agonist ivuxolimab in advanced cancers. Generated by immunoSEQ multiplex PCR, the TCRdb table keeps only in-frame clones and is missing some. The sample contains tens of thousands of clones, 84% of which appear only once. The sample in question was CD4+ or CD8+ T cells sorted from blood, obtained in a trial of the OX40 agonist ivuxolimab. These receptors came from an adult with an advanced solid tumor such as melanoma, head and neck, liver or kidney cancer.

The chain couples TRBV4-3 to TRBJ2-3; 10 positions match TRBD1. The CDR3 spans 18 residues. With V trimmed by 4 bases and J by 0 bases, 10 bases remained unmatched. CDR1 and CDR2 from the germline V gene are LGHNA and YSLEER. CDR3 loop: CASSLGQGFSRSTDTQYF. CDR3 sequence (DNA): TGCGCCAGCAGCCTGGGACAGGGGTTTTCTCGAAGCACAGATACGCAGTATTTT.

This chain uses TRBV6-5 with TRBJ2-5; 9 nucleotides match TRBD1. The CDR3 loop spans 15 amino acids. CDR1 and CDR2 (germline): MNHEY, SVGAGI. Losses at the gene ends were 6 bases for V and 2 bases for J; bases not matched to a gene: 7. CDR3 nucleotide sequence: TGTGCCAGCAGCTTGGACAGGGGCGAACAAGAGACCCAGTACTTC. This translates into CASSLDRGEQETQYF.

The V call is TRBV7-3, the J call TRBJ1-2; 8 bases fit TRBD1. Germline values: CDR1 SGHTA, CDR2 FQGTGA. The CDR3 length is 15 residues. V was clipped by 2 bases and J by 4 bases; unmatched bases: 6. CDR3 loop: CASSLATGAVYGYTF. The CDR3 coding sequence is TGTGCCAGCAGCTTAGCGACAGGGGCGGTCTATGGCTACACCTTC.

V gene TRBV5-4 combines with J gene TRBJ2-5; D is perhaps TRBD1 (5 bases). The CDR3 spans 14 residues. Germline CDR1 and CDR2: SGHNT and YYREEE (reference sequence). CDR3 in amino acids: CGTLGREKTETQYF. The CDR3 bases are TGTGGAACCCTAGGCAGGGAAAAGACAGAGACCCAGTACTTC.

The chain couples TRBV15 to TRBJ1-3; TRBD1 might be the D (5 bases). V was cut by 1 base and J by 3 bases, with 7 bases left in between. This CDR3 comprises 14 residues. Per germline, CDR1 LNHNV and CDR2 YYDKDF (reference sequence). This chain's CDR3 is CATSRGGDGNTIYF. CDR3 in DNA: TGTGCCACCAGCAGAGGGGGCGATGGAAACACCATATATTTT. The full variable domain, completed using reference TRBV15 and TRBJ1-3, is DAMVIQNPRYQVTQFGKPVTLSCSQTLNHNVMYWYQQKSSQAPKLLFHYYDKDFNNEADTPDNFQSRRPNTSFCFLDIRSPGLGDTAMYLCATSRGGDGNTIYFGEGSWLTVV.

This chain connects TRBV11-3 to TRBJ2-3; tentatively, D is TRBD1 (6 bases). V lost 7 bases to trimming and J lost 0 bases, with 17 bases between them. There are 16 residues in the CDR3. CDR1 and CDR2 from the germline V gene are SGHNT and YENEEA. For the CDR3, the DNA is TGTGCCAGCACCTCGTCAGGGGAGCGGAGCACAGATACGCAGTATTTT. It specifies CASTSSGERSTDTQYF. Based on the CDR3 plus reference TRBV11-3 and TRBJ2-3, the full variable domain is EAGVVQSPRYKIIEKKQPVAFWCNPISGHNTLYWYLQNLGQGPELLIRYENEEAVDDSQLPKDRFSAERLKGVDSTLKIQPAELGDSAVYLCASTSSGERSTDTQYFGPGTRLTVL.

The chain uses TRBV30 and TRBJ2-2; D may be TRBD1 (6 bases). Germline V gives CDR1 GTSNPN, CDR2 SVGIG (reference sequence). Between the trimmed V and J ends, which lost 5 bases and 0 bases, there was a span of 22 bases. There are 18 residues in the CDR3. The chain's CDR3 is CAWGPGHYEPANTGELFF. CDR3 DNA: TGTGCCTGGGGGCCGGGACATTATGAGCCAGCGAACACCGGGGAGCTGTTTTTT.

The chain recombines TRBV10-3 with TRBJ2-1; TRBD1 or TRBD2 may be the D gene (6 bases each). V was cut by 4 bases and J by 8 bases, with 12 bases left in between. The CDR3 is 13 amino acids. Germline CDR1 ENHRY, CDR2 SYGVKD. CDR3 region: CAISASGGDEQFF. The CDR3 region has the DNA TGTGCCATCAGTGCATCCGGGGGCGATGAGCAGTTCTTC.

V and J are TRBV6-5 and TRBJ2-2; 9 nucleotides line up with TRBD2. Germline values: CDR1 MNHEY, CDR2 SVGAGI. The V and J ends lost 6 bases and 7 bases, in that order; junction bases with no gene match: 0. CDR3 length: 12 amino acids. The CDR3 DNA is TGTGCCAGCAGGACTAGCGGCGGGGAGCTGTTTTTT. Protein: CASRTSGGELFF.

The chain is built from TRBV12-5 and TRBJ2-2, with 7 nucleotides matching TRBD1. Germline-derived CDR1 and CDR2 are LGHNT and FRNRAP. J gave up 6 bases and V 3 bases, and 7 bases lay outside the gene matches. The CDR3 runs 15 residues. The CDR3 loop is CASGLETGFAGELFF. CDR3 bases: TGTGCTAGTGGTTTAGAGACAGGGTTCGCCGGGGAGCTGTTTTTT.

Within the sample, this clone is medium-sized. The CDR3 sequence: CASRMNFGTEAFF. The CDR3 nucleotides read TGTGCCAGCAGGATGAACTTCGGTACTGAAGCTTTCTTT. V and J are TRBV27 and TRBJ1-1; D not certain. Germline CDR1 reads MNHEY; CDR2 reads SMNVEV (reference sequence). Trimming cost V 6 bases and J 5 bases, with 13 bases left between them. This CDR3 contains 13 residues.

The V call is TRBV5-1, the J call TRBJ2-3; D is uncertain. V lost 7 bases, J lost 4 bases, and 19 bases lay in between. CDR1 and CDR2 from the germline V gene are SGHRS and YFSETQ. There are 15 residues in the CDR3. CDR3 amino acids: CASAAGVYSSDTQYF. The CDR3 region has the DNA TGCGCCAGCGCAGCTGGGGTCTACTCGTCAGATACGCAGTATTTT.

V gene TRBV5-6 combines with J gene TRBJ2-5; 9 bases match TRBD1. The CDR3 runs 15 residues. The germline gives CDR1 SGHDT, CDR2 YYEEEE. Trimming at V came to 3 bases and at J to 2 bases, leaving 5 bases not matched to a gene. The DNA of the CDR3 is TGTGCCAGCAGCTGGCCCGGGACAGGGCAAGAGACCCAGTACTTC. Protein: CASSWPGTGQETQYF.

The rearrangement uses TRBV18 and TRBJ1-5, with TRBD1 as a possible D gene (6 bases). V was trimmed by 2 bases and J by 5 bases, leaving 19 bases between them. The CDR3 totals 17 residues. The germline CDR1 and CDR2 sequences are KGHSH and LQKENI. CDR3 sequence reads: CASSPRAGEGADQPQHF. DNA for the CDR3: TGTGCCAGCTCACCAAGGGCAGGGGAAGGTGCGGATCAGCCCCAGCATTTT.

V gene TRBV18 combines with J gene TRBJ2-1; D is unclear. Germline V lookup: CDR1 KGHSH, CDR2 LQKENI. V gave up 1 base and J gave up 5 bases, with 6 bases separating them. The CDR3 length is 13 residues. CDR3 in DNA: TGTGCCAGCTCACCACTCGACAACAATGAGCAGTTCTTC. This gives the protein CASSPLDNNEQFF.